The clone carrying this T cell receptor beta chain occurred many times. As yet, its antigen is unknown. The entry originates in a study of early T cells in non-severe SARS-CoV-2 infection. Study findings and constraints: VDJdb matching favored anti-spike CD8 responses, missing private and CD4 specificities.

This CDR3 comprises 14 residues. Trimming took 0 bases from V and 16 from J; bases not matched to a gene: 12. Per the germline V gene, CDR1 is MNHEY and CDR2 is SVGEGT. The TCR library protocol was used to attach unique molecular identifiers. These identifiers were attached to individual cDNA molecules. Using its own MiXCR run on the 5' RACE reads, TCRdb lists one record per CDR3 protein. The table includes approximately 69,000 distinct CDR3 sequences, around a tenth detected once. This chain connects TRBV6-2 or TRBV6-3 to TRBJ2-1, with 7 positions matching TRBD2. The clonotype was recovered from an adult who was a healthcare worker with PCR-confirmed SARS-CoV-2 infection or an uninfected control (not recorded which). Sequencing used whole blood. The CDR3 DNA follows: TGTGCCAGCAGTTACTCGGGTGGCGGGAGCTTACTATTCTTC. This gives the protein CASSYSGGGSLLFF.